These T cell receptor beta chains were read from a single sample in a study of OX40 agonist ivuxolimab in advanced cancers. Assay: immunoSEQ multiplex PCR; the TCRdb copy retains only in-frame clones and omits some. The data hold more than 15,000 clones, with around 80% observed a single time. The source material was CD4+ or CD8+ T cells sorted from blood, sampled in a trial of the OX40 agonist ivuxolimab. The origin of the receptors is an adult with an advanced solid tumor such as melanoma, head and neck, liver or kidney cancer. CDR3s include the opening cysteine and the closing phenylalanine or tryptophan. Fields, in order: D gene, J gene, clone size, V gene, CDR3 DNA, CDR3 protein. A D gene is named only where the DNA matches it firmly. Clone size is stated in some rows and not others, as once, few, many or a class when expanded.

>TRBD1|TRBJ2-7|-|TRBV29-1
TGCAGCGTTGAACTTAATACTGGGACAGGGGATGGGTACGAGCAGTACTTC
CSVELNTGTGDGYEQYF
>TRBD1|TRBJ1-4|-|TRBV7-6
TGTGCCAGCAGCTTGGGAGACAGGGGAAGTGAAAAACTGTTTTTT
CASSLGDRGSEKLFF
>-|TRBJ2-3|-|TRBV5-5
TGTGCCAGCAGTTGGACAGTATCAGATACGCAGTATTTT
CASSWTVSDTQYF
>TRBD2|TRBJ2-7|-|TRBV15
TGTGCCACCAGCAGAGTAGCGGGGACCTCCTACGAGCAGTACTTC
CATSRVAGTSYEQYF
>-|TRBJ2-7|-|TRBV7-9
TGTGCCAGCAGCCAAGAACAGCACAGCGCCTACGAGCAGTACTTC
CASSQEQHSAYEQYF
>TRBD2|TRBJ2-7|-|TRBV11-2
TGTGCCAGCAGCATGGTTCCGGGACTAGCGGGTTACGAGCAGTACTTC
CASSMVPGLAGYEQYF
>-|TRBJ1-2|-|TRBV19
TGTGCCAGTAGTATCTCGCGACGGATGGACTATGGCTACACCTTC
CASSISRRMDYGYTF
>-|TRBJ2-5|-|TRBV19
TGTGCCAGTAGTTCCTTCGGGGAGACCCAGTACTTC
CASSSFGETQYF
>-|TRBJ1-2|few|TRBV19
TGTGCCAGTAGTCGGGGTGCCTATGGCTACACCTTC
CASSRGAYGYTF
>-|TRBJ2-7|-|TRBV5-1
TGCGCCAGCAGCTTGTATGGGCACGAGCAGTACTTC
CASSLYGHEQYF
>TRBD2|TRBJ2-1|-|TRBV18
TGTGCCAGCTCACAGGCGGGAGGGAGTTACAATGAGCAGTTCTTC
CASSQAGGSYNEQFF
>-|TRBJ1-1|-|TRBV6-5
TGTGCCAGCATCAAGCACGGCGGAGTAGCTTTCTTT
CASIKHGGVAFF
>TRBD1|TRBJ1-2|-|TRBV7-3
TGTGCCAGCAGCTTAGACAGGGGCCCTAACTATGGCTACACCTTC
CASSLDRGPNYGYTF
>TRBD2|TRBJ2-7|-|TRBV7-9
TGTGCCAGCAGCCGGGGGGCTAGCGGGAGATTCGACGAGCAGTACTTC
CASSRGASGRFDEQYF
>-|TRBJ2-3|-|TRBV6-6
TGTGCCAGCAGGGTCGGACCCCGCACAGATACGCAGTATTTT
CASRVGPRTDTQYF
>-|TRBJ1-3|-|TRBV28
TGTGCCAGCAGTCCGACAGGTTCTGGAAACACCATATATTTT
CASSPTGSGNTIYF
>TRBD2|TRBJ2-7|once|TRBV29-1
TGCAGCGTTCTTGGCGGGAGGTACGAGCAGTACTTC
CSVLGGRYEQYF
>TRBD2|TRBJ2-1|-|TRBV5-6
TGTGCCAGCAGCTTAGGGACTAGGGTCAATGAGCAGTTCTTC
CASSLGTRVNEQFF
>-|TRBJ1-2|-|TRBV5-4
TGTGCCAGCAGCGGGGCGGGGGTGTTTGGCTACACCTTC
CASSGAGVFGYTF
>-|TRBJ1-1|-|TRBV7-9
TGTGCCAGCAGCCCCGGGACGCGGGAAGCTTTCTTT
CASSPGTREAFF
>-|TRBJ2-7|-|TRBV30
TGTGCCTGGAGTTGGTGGGACTACGAGCAGTACTTC
CAWSWWDYEQYF
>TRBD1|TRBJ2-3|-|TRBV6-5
TGTGCCAGCAGTTACGCCGACAGGGTCGTTGCAGATACGCAGTATTTT
CASSYADRVVADTQYF
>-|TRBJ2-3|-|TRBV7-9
TGTGCCAGCAGCTTCCCCACAGATACGCAGTATTTT
CASSFPTDTQYF
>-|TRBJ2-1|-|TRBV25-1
TGTGCCAGCGGCCCAGGCGCAAGCCAGTTCTTC
CASGPGASQFF
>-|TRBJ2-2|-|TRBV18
TGTGCCAGCTCGGAGGGGCGGAACACCGGGGAGCTGTTTTTT
CASSEGRNTGELFF
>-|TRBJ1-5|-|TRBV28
TGTGCCAGCAGTCCCGGATGGGGCAATCAGCCCCAGCATTTT
CASSPGWGNQPQHF
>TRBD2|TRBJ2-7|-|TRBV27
TGTGCCAGCAGTTTCGGGCGGGGGGACGAGCAGTACTTC
CASSFGRGDEQYF
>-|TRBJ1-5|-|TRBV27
TGTGCCAGCAGTTTATACGGGGGCAGGAAGCCCCAGCATTTT
CASSLYGGRKPQHF
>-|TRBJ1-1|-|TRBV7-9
TGTGCCAGCAGCTATCCCGCCCAGGGGAACACTGAAGCTTTCTTT
CASSYPAQGNTEAFF
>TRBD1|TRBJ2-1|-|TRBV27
TGTGCCAGTTCTGGACAGGGAGGCAATGAGCAGTTCTTC
CASSGQGGNEQFF
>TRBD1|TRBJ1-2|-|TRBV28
TGTGCCAGCAGTCTTACAGGGGATCGTGTGTCCGGCTACACCTTC
CASSLTGDRVSGYTF
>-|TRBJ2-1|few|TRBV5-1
TGCGCCAGCAGCCCGATTTCCTCGAGGGGCAATGAGCAGTTCTTC
CASSPISSRGNEQFF
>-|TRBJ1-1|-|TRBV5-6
TGTGCCAGCAGCCGGGGGGGCGCGGGGACTGAAGCTTTCTTT
CASSRGGAGTEAFF
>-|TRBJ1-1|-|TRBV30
TGTGCCTGGAGCCTCGGGGCCTCCAATACTGAAGCTTTCTTT
CAWSLGASNTEAFF
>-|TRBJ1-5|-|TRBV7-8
TGTGCCAGCAGCTTCCTCCGGGACTACGGACAGCCCCAGCATTTT
CASSFLRDYGQPQHF
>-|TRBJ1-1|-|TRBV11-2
TGTGCCAGCAGCTTAGTTCTGGGGAACACTGAAGCTTTCTTT
CASSLVLGNTEAFF
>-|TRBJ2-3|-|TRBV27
TGTGCCAGCAGTTCCGGGGTAGTCACGGGGACAGATACGCAGTATTTT
CASSSGVVTGTDTQYF
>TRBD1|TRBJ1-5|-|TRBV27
TGTGCCAGCAGTTCGGACAGGGGGGGAAATCAGCCCCAGCATTTT
CASSSDRGGNQPQHF
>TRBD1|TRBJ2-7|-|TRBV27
TGTGCCAGCAGTTTATTCGGACAGGACTACGAGCAGTACTTC
CASSLFGQDYEQYF
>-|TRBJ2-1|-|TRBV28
TGTGCCAGCAGTTTCATGAGGGGATCCTACAATGAGCAGTTCTTC
CASSFMRGSYNEQFF
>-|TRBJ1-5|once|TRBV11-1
TGTGCCAGCAGCCCCAGGAGTGGTGGAGCAAATCAGCCCCAGCATTTT
CASSPRSGGANQPQHF
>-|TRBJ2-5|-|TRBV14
TGTGCCAGCAGCCAAGAAGTCCAGGGGTGGGAGACCCAGTACTTC
CASSQEVQGWETQYF
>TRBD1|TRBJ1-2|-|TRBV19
TGTGCCAGTAGTATAGGGACAGGGAGCACTTACACCTTC
CASSIGTGSTYTF
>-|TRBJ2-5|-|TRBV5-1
TGCGCCAGCAGCTTGTCTTTACAGGTAGTACCCGGTCCAGAGACCCAGTACTTC
CASSLSLQVVPGPETQYF
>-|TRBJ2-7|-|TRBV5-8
TGTGCCAGCAGCTTGAGGAACCTGATCTACGAGCAGTACTTC
CASSLRNLIYEQYF
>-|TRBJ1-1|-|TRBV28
TGTGCCAGCAGTACCTTCACTGAAGCTTTCTTT
CASSTFTEAFF
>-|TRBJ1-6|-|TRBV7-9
TGTGCCAGCAGCCTTTCCCCAAAAAATTCACCCCTCCACTTT
CASSLSPKNSPLHF
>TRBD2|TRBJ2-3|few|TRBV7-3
TGTGCCAGCAGCCCTGTAGCGGGAGGGGTCACAGATACGCAGTATTTT
CASSPVAGGVTDTQYF